Listed below are T cell receptor beta chains from one sample, sequenced in a study of T-cell reconstitution after alpha-beta-depleted transplantation in children. TCRdb called the PCR reads again in MiXCR, with one record for every CDR3 protein. Counted here are hundreds of thousands of distinct CDR3 sequences, more than 10% occurring once; the ten biggest clones make up over 2.5%. Sequences were derived from PBMCs from the stem cell graft donor, sampled from the stem cell graft. The receptors shown here come from a human donor who donated a stem cell graft to a child with acute lymphoblastic leukemia. CDR3s include the opening cysteine and the closing phenylalanine or tryptophan. A D gene is named only where the DNA matches it firmly. Some rows mark clone size as missing; the rest say once, few, many or name a class of expanded clone.

cdr3_length: 15
d_call: -
v_call: TRBV5-6
j_call: TRBJ2-7
clone_size: many
cdr3_nt: TGTGCCAGCAGCTTGGGGGACAACCCGTCCTACGAGCAGTACTTC
cdr3_aa: CASSLGDNPSYEQYF

cdr3_length: 17
d_call: TRBD1
v_call: TRBV7-9
j_call: TRBJ2-5
clone_size: many
cdr3_nt: TGTGCCAGCAGCTCTATCCAGACAGGGGCTTTTGTTGAGACCCAGTACTTC
cdr3_aa: CASSSIQTGAFVETQYF

cdr3_length: 17
d_call: -
v_call: TRBV20-1
j_call: TRBJ2-6
clone_size: many
cdr3_nt: TGCAGTGCTAGAGATCTGGGGGAGAAGGCTGGGGCCAACGTCCTGACTTTC
cdr3_aa: CSARDLGEKAGANVLTF

cdr3_length: 14
d_call: TRBD1
v_call: TRBV12-3/TRBV12-4
j_call: TRBJ1-6
clone_size: many
cdr3_nt: TGTGCCAGCAGTTCGTCAGGGGGAGGTTCACCCCTCCACTTT
cdr3_aa: CASSSSGGGSPLHF

cdr3_length: 18
d_call: TRBD2
v_call: TRBV5-1
j_call: TRBJ2-7
clone_size: few
cdr3_nt: TGCGCCAGCAGCCCGAATATTATCAGGACTAGCGGGAACTACGAGCAGTACTTC
cdr3_aa: CASSPNIIRTSGNYEQYF

cdr3_length: 16
d_call: -
v_call: TRBV4-3
j_call: TRBJ2-6
clone_size: few
cdr3_nt: TGCGCCAGCAGCCAAGATCAAGGGGCTGGGGCCAACGTCCTGACTTTC
cdr3_aa: CASSQDQGAGANVLTF

cdr3_length: 17
d_call: -
v_call: TRBV5-1
j_call: TRBJ2-6
clone_size: many
cdr3_nt: TGCGCCAGCAGCTTGGCTGAGGGAGGCTCTGGGGCCAACGTCCTGACTTTC
cdr3_aa: CASSLAEGGSGANVLTF

cdr3_length: 14
d_call: -
v_call: TRBV6-1
j_call: TRBJ1-5
clone_size: many
cdr3_nt: TGTGCCAGCAGTGAACCACAGGGTGTGCAGCCCCAGCATTTT
cdr3_aa: CASSEPQGVQPQHF

cdr3_length: 15
d_call: TRBD2
v_call: TRBV6-5
j_call: TRBJ2-3
clone_size: many
cdr3_nt: TGTGCCAGCAGTTCCCTAGCGGGGGGGACGGATACGCAGTATTTT
cdr3_aa: CASSSLAGGTDTQYF

cdr3_length: 13
d_call: -
v_call: TRBV28
j_call: TRBJ2-7
clone_size: -
cdr3_nt: TGTGCCATTACAGGGTTTGGGTCCTACGAGCAGTACTTC
cdr3_aa: CAITGFGSYEQYF

cdr3_length: 20
d_call: TRBD1
v_call: TRBV5-1
j_call: TRBJ2-3
clone_size: many
cdr3_nt: TGCGCCAGCAGCTACGTCACCACCGCCTACAGGGGAAAAGCGAAAGATACGCAGTATTTT
cdr3_aa: CASSYVTTAYRGKAKDTQYF

cdr3_length: 16
d_call: TRBD1
v_call: TRBV5-1
j_call: TRBJ2-2
clone_size: many
cdr3_nt: TGCGCCAGCAGACCCGGACAGGGGGCGAACACCGGGGAGCTGTTTTTT
cdr3_aa: CASRPGQGANTGELFF

cdr3_length: 15
d_call: -
v_call: TRBV5-6
j_call: TRBJ1-1
clone_size: few
cdr3_nt: TGTGCCAGCAGCTTCATTCCCCCACGGAACACTGAAGCTTTCTTT
cdr3_aa: CASSFIPPRNTEAFF

cdr3_length: 13
d_call: -
v_call: TRBV10-3
j_call: TRBJ2-7
clone_size: many
cdr3_nt: TGTGCCATCAGTGAGGGGGCGACCTACGAGCAGTACTTC
cdr3_aa: CAISEGATYEQYF

cdr3_length: 14
d_call: -
v_call: TRBV21-1
j_call: TRBJ1-1
clone_size: many
cdr3_nt: TGTGCCAGACCCCACGGGAAGGAGTACACTGAAGCTTTCTTT
cdr3_aa: CARPHGKEYTEAFF

cdr3_length: 15
d_call: -
v_call: TRBV7-2
j_call: TRBJ1-1
clone_size: many
cdr3_nt: TGTGCCAGCAGCCCCGACTTCTCCATGAACACTGAAGCTTTCTTT
cdr3_aa: CASSPDFSMNTEAFF

cdr3_length: 16
d_call: -
v_call: TRBV5-1
j_call: TRBJ1-5
clone_size: many
cdr3_nt: TGCGCCAGCAGCTTGGGTTGGGAGGCGGGCAATCAGCCCCAGCATTTT
cdr3_aa: CASSLGWEAGNQPQHF

cdr3_length: 13
d_call: TRBD1
v_call: TRBV7-9
j_call: TRBJ2-1
clone_size: many
cdr3_nt: TGTGCCAGCAGCTTAGGACAGGGCAATGAGCAGTTCTTC
cdr3_aa: CASSLGQGNEQFF

cdr3_length: 14
d_call: -
v_call: TRBV10-3
j_call: TRBJ2-3
clone_size: many
cdr3_nt: TGTGCCATCAGTGGCCAGGGAAGCACAGATACGCAGTATTTT
cdr3_aa: CAISGQGSTDTQYF

cdr3_length: 12
d_call: -
v_call: TRBV20-1
j_call: TRBJ1-4
clone_size: many
cdr3_nt: TGCAGTGCCCCGGGAGGGAATGAAAAACTGTTTTTT
cdr3_aa: CSAPGGNEKLFF

cdr3_length: 12
d_call: -
v_call: TRBV5-1
j_call: TRBJ2-7
clone_size: many
cdr3_nt: TGCGCCAGCAGCTGGCCCGGGGACGAGCAGTACTTC
cdr3_aa: CASSWPGDEQYF

cdr3_length: 16
d_call: TRBD2
v_call: TRBV4-3
j_call: TRBJ2-3
clone_size: many
cdr3_nt: TGCGCCAGCCGACCCCCCCTAGCGGGAGATACAGATACGCAGTATTTT
cdr3_aa: CASRPPLAGDTDTQYF

cdr3_length: 14
d_call: -
v_call: TRBV5-1
j_call: TRBJ2-7
clone_size: many
cdr3_nt: TGCGCCAGCAGCCCGTACCGGGATTCCTACGAGCAGTACTTC
cdr3_aa: CASSPYRDSYEQYF

cdr3_length: 16
d_call: -
v_call: TRBV4-2
j_call: TRBJ2-3
clone_size: many
cdr3_nt: TGTGCCAGCAGCCAAGTCGCGGTTTCGTCCCCAGATACGCAGTATTTT
cdr3_aa: CASSQVAVSSPDTQYF

cdr3_length: 12
d_call: -
v_call: TRBV20-1
j_call: TRBJ2-6
clone_size: few
cdr3_nt: TGCAGTGCTAGAAGGCAGGGCTTCGGCCTGACTTTC
cdr3_aa: CSARRQGFGLTF

cdr3_length: 13
d_call: -
v_call: TRBV7-6
j_call: TRBJ2-3
clone_size: many
cdr3_nt: TGTGCCAGCAGCTGGGGGCGCACAGATACGCAGTATTTT
cdr3_aa: CASSWGRTDTQYF